Below, 25 T cell receptor beta chains from the same sample are listed, as sequenced in a study of blood T cells in healthy people across ages. Primed by a sample-barcoded 5' primer and a J-beta primer mix, a second PCR proceeded for about 6 to 12 cycles. TCRdb reprocessed the 5' RACE reads via MiXCR and lists one record per CDR3 protein. The repertoire holds about 590,000 distinct CDR3 sequences, with roughly 31% as singletons. The sequencing sample was made of blood. The receptors were gathered from a woman older than 75 in good health.

In DNA, the CDR3 is TGTGCCATCAGAAACGTAGAGGACAGGGTAACTGAAGCTTTCTTT. Protein product: CAIRNVEDRVTEAFF. The chain recombines TRBV10-3 with TRBJ1-1, with 8 bases fitting TRBD1. V trimming: 6 bases; J trimming: 5 bases; junction bases outside the gene matches: 11. The germline gives CDR1 ENHRY, CDR2 SYGVKD. The CDR3 consists of 15 residues.

This clonotype has a count of ten or more. The J gene is TRBJ2-3, the V gene TRBV18; TRBD2 matches at 12 bases. V lost 3 bases, J lost 2 bases, and 3 bases stayed unmatched. The CDR3 has 16 amino acids. Germline V gene data show CDR1 as KGHSH and CDR2 as LQKENI. The CDR3: CASSPTSGGFTDTQYF. DNA of the CDR3: TGTGCCAGCTCACCGACTAGCGGGGGCTTCACAGATACGCAGTATTTT.

A few counts support this clonotype. A clone one base away is much larger, so this may be a read error. The chain couples TRBV5-1 to TRBJ2-1; D perhaps matches TRBD2 (6 bases). TRBJ2-7 matches the DNA end more closely, so the J call is doubtful. The CDR3 totals 21 residues. Germline V CDR1 and CDR2: SGHRS, YFSETQ. The CDR3 nucleotides are TGCGCCAGCAGCAGGGACGCCCGGGACCTAAACTTTGGGAGGTCCTACAATGAGCAGTACTTC. Its protein product is CASSRDARDLNFGRSYNEQYF.

This clonotype occurred many times. A much larger clone is a single base away; this may be a read error. The chain has TRBV20-1 and TRBJ2-1; TRBD2 is a possible D gene (7 bases). The CDR3 sequence is 15 residues long. Germline CDR1 DFQATT, CDR2 SNEGSKA (reference sequence). With 0 bases removed from V and 4 bases from J, the gap between germline ends came to 13 bases. The CDR3 loop reads CSARDGGGPYNEQFF. Here the CDR3 DNA reads TGCAGTGCTAGAGATGGGGGGGGCCCATACAATGAGCAGTTCTTC.

This clonotype appeared a few times. The chain joins TRBV6-5 to TRBJ2-3, with 10 nucleotides matching TRBD2. Germline V gene data show CDR1 as MNHEY and CDR2 as SVGAGI. J was trimmed by 0 bases and V by 2 bases; bases with no gene match: 8. CDR3 size: 18 residues. DNA for the CDR3: TGTGCCAGCAGTTACGGGGCTAGCGGGGGATCTAGCACAGATACGCAGTATTTT. Its translation is CASSYGASGGSSTDTQYF.

This clonotype appeared a few times. This sequence joins TRBV4-3 and TRBJ2-2; D is perhaps TRBD1 (5 bases). V gave up 0 bases and J gave up 4 bases, with 12 bases separating them. In germline, CDR1 is LGHNA, CDR2 YSLEER. The CDR3 totals 16 residues. CDR3 amino acids: CASSQDVQESTGELFF. The DNA of the CDR3 is TGCGCCAGCAGCCAAGATGTACAGGAAAGCACCGGGGAGCTGTTTTTT.

This clonotype was observed once. The chain joins TRBV20-1 to TRBJ1-4; TRBD1 aligns across 7 bases. The J segment lost 8 bases and the V segment lost 4 bases, leaving 7 bases of the junction unmatched. The CDR3 sequence is 13 residues long. Germline values: CDR1 DFQATT, CDR2 SNEGSKA (reference sequence). For the CDR3, the DNA is TGCAGTGCTACCCACCTACAGGGGGAAAAACTGTTTTTT. Translated: CSATHLQGEKLFF.

The rearrangement uses TRBV28 and TRBJ2-3; 7 bases are shared with TRBD1. V lost 2 bases and J lost 3; bases outside the gene matches: 8. The CDR3 has 16 residues. CDR1 MDHEN and CDR2 SYDVKM come from the germline V gene. DNA of the CDR3: TGTGCCAGCAGTTTAGAGAGGGGGCAAGTAACAGATACGCAGTATTTT. Translation: CASSLERGQVTDTQYF.

V and J are TRBV20-1 and TRBJ1-2; 7 bases line up with TRBD1. J was trimmed by 3 bases and V by 7 bases; bases with no gene match: 8. The CDR3 length is 13 residues. The germline V gene encodes CDR1 DFQATT and CDR2 SNEGSKA (reference sequence). The CDR3, as DNA: TGCAGTGTCATAGACAGGGACCACTATGGCTACACCTTC. Its translation: CSVIDRDHYGYTF.

This clonotype was observed at least ten times. The genes are TRBV20-1 and TRBJ2-1, with 7 bases lining up with TRBD2. V lost 6 bases and J lost 5; bases outside the gene matches: 4. CDR3 length: 12 amino acids. Germline CDR1 is DFQATT and CDR2 is SNEGSKA (reference sequence). CDR3 coding DNA: TGCAGTGCAGGACTAGGGGACAATGAGCAGTTCTTC. Its translation: CSAGLGDNEQFF.

This clonotype was seen a handful of times. The chain joins TRBV28 to TRBJ2-4; 7 bases are a match to TRBD1. The J call could be wrong; TRBJ2-7 is a better fit for the DNA end. CDR1 and CDR2 from the germline V gene are MDHEN and SYDVKM. The CDR3 is made up of 14 amino acids. CDR3: CASSLSRGTGEQYF. CDR3 DNA: TGTGCCAGCAGTTTATCCAGGGGGACGGGCGAGCAGTACTTC.

This clonotype was picked up many times. J is TRBJ2-7 and V is TRBV9; 8 nucleotides agree with TRBD1. Germline V lookup: CDR1 SGDLS, CDR2 YYNGEE. The CDR3 runs to 15 residues. J lost 9 bases, V lost 0 bases, and 11 bases had no gene match. CDR3 residues: CASSVGNQQGARQYF. CDR3 bases: TGTGCCAGCAGCGTAGGCAATCAGCAGGGGGCTAGGCAGTACTTC.

The chain couples TRBV20-1 to TRBJ1-1; no clear D. The germline gives CDR1 DFQATT, CDR2 SNEGSKA (reference sequence). Trimming shortened V by 1 base and J by 10 bases, and 16 bases separated the two germline ends. The CDR3 sequence is 13 residues long. CDR3 residues: CSARGPKARRAFF. CDR3 DNA sequence: TGCAGTGCTAGAGGTCCCAAGGCCCGACGAGCTTTCTTT.

This clonotype was counted ten times or more. The V call is TRBV6-2 or TRBV6-3, the J call TRBJ2-3, with 8 bases matching TRBD2. Losses at the gene ends were 0 bases for V and 2 bases for J; bases not matched to a gene: 10. Germline values: CDR1 MNHEY, CDR2 SVGEGT. The CDR3 has 18 amino acids. The CDR3 loop reads CASSYSVSLAATTDTQYF. The CDR3 region has the DNA TGTGCCAGCAGTTACTCCGTCTCACTAGCGGCCACCACAGATACGCAGTATTTT.

This clonotype was detected a few times. This rearrangement joins TRBV5-6 to TRBJ1-1, with D unclear. This CDR3 region has 15 residues. Trimming shortened V by 4 bases and J by 1 base, and 14 bases separated the two germline ends. Per the germline V gene, CDR1 is SGHDT and CDR2 is YYEEEE. DNA for the CDR3: TGTGCCAGCAGCACCCGGCGGGCGAGGAACACTGAAGCTTTCTTT. Encoded protein: CASSTRRARNTEAFF.

The chain carries TRBV6-5 and TRBJ2-1; TRBD2 matches 7 bases. This CDR3 has 15 residues. The V and J ends lost 6 bases and 4 bases, in that order; junction bases with no gene match: 9. CDR1 MNHEY and CDR2 SVGAGI come from the germline V gene. CDR3 sequence reads: CASSRTSVEYNEQFF. For the CDR3, the DNA is TGTGCCAGCAGCCGAACTAGCGTCGAGTACAATGAGCAGTTCTTC.

About this clonotype itself: A read error may explain this, as a much larger clone is one base away. The J gene is TRBJ2-7, the V gene TRBV7-9, with TRBD2 as a possible D gene (7 bases). V lost 3 bases and J lost 7, with 19 bases in between. Germline loops: CDR1 SEHNR, CDR2 FQNEAQ (reference sequence). The CDR3 length is 15 residues. The CDR3 DNA follows: TGTGCCAGCAGCTTTAGTGCCCCGGGGGGCAGTGAGCAGTACTTC. Translation: CASSFSAPGGSEQYF.

The chain combines TRBV5-1 with TRBJ2-1; 16 bases line up with TRBD2. The CDR3 is 16 residues long. V dropped 7 bases and J dropped 7; count of bases not matched to a gene: 8. Germline V gene data show CDR1 as SGHRS and CDR2 as YFSETQ. DNA for the CDR3: TGCGCCAGCTTGGGACTAGCGGGAGGGATTGAGAATGAGCAGTTCTTC. Protein product: CASLGLAGGIENEQFF.

This clonotype showed up many times. The chain combines TRBV4-3 with TRBJ1-6; D unclear. This CDR3 is 16 amino acids long. V shed 0 bases and J shed 5 bases, with 11 bases lying between them. The germline V gene has CDR1 LGHNA and CDR2 YSLEER. The CDR3: CASSQDSGIHNSPLHF. The CDR3 coding sequence is TGCGCCAGCAGCCAAGATTCGGGTATTCATAATTCACCCCTCCACTTT.

This clonotype was observed a single time. It may be a read error: a sequence one base away is much more abundant. The chain employs TRBV12-3 or TRBV12-4 and TRBJ1-1; 9 positions match TRBD1. With 6 bases clipped from V and 6 bases from J, the junction kept 5 bases outside the gene matches. This CDR3 spans 13 amino acids. The CDR3 spells CASRDRGRAEAFF. CDR3 DNA: TGTGCCAGCAGGGACAGGGGTCGGGCTGAAGCTTTCTTT.

This clonotype occurred a few times. The chain combines TRBV12-3 or TRBV12-4 with TRBJ1-1, with TRBD1 matching over 8 bases. V dropped 5 bases and J dropped 6; count of bases not matched to a gene: 8. The CDR3 length is 14 residues. The CDR3 DNA reads as TGTGCCAGCAGTGGGACAGGTGAAGGGGCTGAAGCTTTCTTT. Translated, it gives CASSGTGEGAEAFF.

This clonotype was found a few times. V usage is TRBV5-1 and J usage is TRBJ1-5, with a weak D call TRBD1 (6 bases). The V gene's germline CDR1 is SGHRS and CDR2 YFSETQ. CDR3 size: 14 residues. The V end lost 3 bases, the J end lost 6 bases, and 13 bases lay between the germline ends. CDR3 protein: CASSWRGGSQPQHF. Here the CDR3 DNA reads TGCGCCAGCAGCTGGAGGGGGGGCAGTCAGCCCCAGCATTTT. The full variable domain, in which reference TRBV5-1 and TRBJ1-5 provide the parts outside the CDR3, is KAGVTQTPRYLIKTRGQQVTLSCSPISGHRSVSWYQQTPGQGLQFLFEYFSETQRNKGNFPGRFSGRQFSNSRSEMNVSTLELGDSALYLCASSWRGGSQPQHFGDGTRLSIL.

This clonotype was counted at least ten times. The chain recombines TRBV2 with TRBJ2-3; perhaps TRBD2 as D (6 bases). The CDR3 runs to 13 residues. CDR1 and CDR2 from the germline V gene are SNHLY and FYNNEI. Trimming stripped 0 bases from V and 10 bases from J, with 11 bases between. CDR3 region: CASSEARGPSQYF. The CDR3, as DNA: TGTGCCAGCAGTGAAGCGCGGGGTCCATCGCAGTATTTT.

The rearrangement joins TRBV12-3 or TRBV12-4 to TRBJ2-3, with D possibly TRBD1 on 5 matching bases. The CDR3 is 16 residues long. With 7 bases removed from V and 5 bases from J, the gap between germline ends came to 22 bases. For the CDR3, the DNA is TGTGCCAGCACCCTTCCAGGGAAGCGAGCCGGAGATACGCAGTATTTT. This translates into CASTLPGKRAGDTQYF.

Many counts were recorded for this clonotype. The chain recombines TRBV6-2 or TRBV6-3 with TRBJ2-1, with 7 bases fitting TRBD2. CDR1 MNHEY and CDR2 SVGEGT come from the germline V gene. The V and J ends lost 9 bases and 0 bases, in that order; junction bases with no gene match: 5. This CDR3 is 14 amino acids long. The CDR3 DNA sequence: TGTGCCAGGTGCGGGGGACGCTCCTACAATGAGCAGTTCTTC. Its protein is CARCGGRSYNEQFF.